In its sample, the clone carrying this TCR beta chain was seen many times. Its antigen is unidentified. This sample is drawn from a study of T cells in Graves' hyperthyroidism and ophthalmopathy. Overall study: At initial diagnosis, before any treatment had begun, peripheral blood was obtained.

RNA transcripts served as the template for amplifying TCR beta CDR3 regions. An initial round of RT-PCR targeting the TCR CDR3 relied on the HTBI primer set. TCRdb re-derived calls from the multiplex PCR reads in MiXCR, one entry per CDR3 protein. The table has approximately 210,000 distinct CDR3 sequences, more than 15% seen once. Findings of the study overall: Ophthalmopathy cases were set apart from stable hyperthyroidism by a 13 V-J model.

The CDR3 runs 13 residues. V lost 2 bases and J lost 8, with 11 bases in between. Germline V CDR1 and CDR2: SGHAT, FQNNGV. This clonotype originated in a man aged 50-59 years with Graves' hyperthyroidism. Sequencing was carried out using blood. V gene TRBV11-2 combines with J gene TRBJ2-3; a weak D match, TRBD1 (5 bases). CDR3 loop: CASSLTGYGTQYF. DNA of the CDR3: TGTGCCAGCAGCTTAACAGGCTATGGTACGCAGTATTTT.